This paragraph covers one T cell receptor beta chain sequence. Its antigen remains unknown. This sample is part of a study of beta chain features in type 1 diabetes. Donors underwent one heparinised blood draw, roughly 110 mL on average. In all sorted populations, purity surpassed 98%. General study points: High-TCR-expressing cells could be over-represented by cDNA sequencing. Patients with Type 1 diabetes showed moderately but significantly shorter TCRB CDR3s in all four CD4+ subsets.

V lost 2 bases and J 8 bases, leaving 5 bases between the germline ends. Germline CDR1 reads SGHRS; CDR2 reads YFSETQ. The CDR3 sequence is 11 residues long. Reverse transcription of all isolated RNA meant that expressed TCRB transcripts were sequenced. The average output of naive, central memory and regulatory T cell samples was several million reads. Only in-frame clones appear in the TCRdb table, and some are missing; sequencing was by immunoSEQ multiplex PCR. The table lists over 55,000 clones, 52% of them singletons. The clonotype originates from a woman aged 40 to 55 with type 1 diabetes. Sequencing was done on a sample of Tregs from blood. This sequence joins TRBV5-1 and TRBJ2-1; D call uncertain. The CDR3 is CASSLRDEQFF. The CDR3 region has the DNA TGCGCCAGCAGCTTACGCGATGAGCAGTTCTTC.